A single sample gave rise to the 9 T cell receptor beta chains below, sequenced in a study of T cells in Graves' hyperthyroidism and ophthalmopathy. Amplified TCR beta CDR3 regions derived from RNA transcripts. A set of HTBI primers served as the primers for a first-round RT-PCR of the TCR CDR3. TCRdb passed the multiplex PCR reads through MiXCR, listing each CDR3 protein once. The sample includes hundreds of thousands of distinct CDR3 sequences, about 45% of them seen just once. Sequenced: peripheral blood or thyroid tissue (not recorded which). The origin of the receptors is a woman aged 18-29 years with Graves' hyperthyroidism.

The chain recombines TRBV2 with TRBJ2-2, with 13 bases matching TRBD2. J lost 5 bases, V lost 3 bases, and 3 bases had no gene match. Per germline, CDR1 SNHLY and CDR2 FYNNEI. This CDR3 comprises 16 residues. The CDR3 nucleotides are TGTGCCAGCAGTGACGGACTAGCGGGAGAGACCGGGGAGCTGTTTTTT. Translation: CASSDGLAGETGELFF.

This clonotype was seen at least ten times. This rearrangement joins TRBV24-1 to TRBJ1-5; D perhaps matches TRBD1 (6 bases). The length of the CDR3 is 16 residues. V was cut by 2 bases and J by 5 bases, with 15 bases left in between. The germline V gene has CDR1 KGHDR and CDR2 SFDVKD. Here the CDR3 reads CATSDSVRGVDQPQHF. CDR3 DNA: TGTGCCACCAGTGATTCGGTCAGGGGCGTGGATCAGCCCCAGCATTTT.

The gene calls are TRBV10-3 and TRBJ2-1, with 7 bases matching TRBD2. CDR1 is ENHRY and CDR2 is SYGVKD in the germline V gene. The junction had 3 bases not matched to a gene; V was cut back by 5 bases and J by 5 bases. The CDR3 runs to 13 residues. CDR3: CAISPAGDNEQFF. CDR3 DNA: TGTGCCATCAGTCCCGCGGGGGACAATGAGCAGTTCTTC.

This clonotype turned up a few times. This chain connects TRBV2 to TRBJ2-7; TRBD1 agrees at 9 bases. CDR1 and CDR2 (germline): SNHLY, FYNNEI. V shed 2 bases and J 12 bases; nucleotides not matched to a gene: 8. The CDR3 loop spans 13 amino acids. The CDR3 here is CASSEMEGQGLYF. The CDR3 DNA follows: TGTGCCAGCAGTGAAATGGAGGGACAGGGCCTGTACTTC.

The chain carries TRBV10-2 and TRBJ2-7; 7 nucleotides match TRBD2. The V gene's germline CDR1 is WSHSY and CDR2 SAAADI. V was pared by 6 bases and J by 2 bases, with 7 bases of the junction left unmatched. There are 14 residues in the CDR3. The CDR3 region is CASRVSSGPYEQYF. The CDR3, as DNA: TGCGCCAGCAGGGTGTCTAGCGGACCCTACGAGCAGTACTTC.

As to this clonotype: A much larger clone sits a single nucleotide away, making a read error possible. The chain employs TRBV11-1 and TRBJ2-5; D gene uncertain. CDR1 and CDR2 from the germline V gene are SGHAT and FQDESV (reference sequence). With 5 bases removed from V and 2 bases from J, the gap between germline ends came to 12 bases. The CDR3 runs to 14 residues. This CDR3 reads CASSAPLGQETQYF. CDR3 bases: TGTGCCAGCAGCGCCCCATTGGGTCAAGAGACCCAGTACTTC.

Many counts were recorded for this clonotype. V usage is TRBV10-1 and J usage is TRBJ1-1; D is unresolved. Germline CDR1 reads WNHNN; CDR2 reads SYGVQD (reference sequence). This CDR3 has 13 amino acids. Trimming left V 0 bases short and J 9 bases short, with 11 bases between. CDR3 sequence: CASSESGSSQAFF. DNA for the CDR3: TGCGCCAGCAGTGAGTCAGGGTCATCCCAAGCTTTCTTT.

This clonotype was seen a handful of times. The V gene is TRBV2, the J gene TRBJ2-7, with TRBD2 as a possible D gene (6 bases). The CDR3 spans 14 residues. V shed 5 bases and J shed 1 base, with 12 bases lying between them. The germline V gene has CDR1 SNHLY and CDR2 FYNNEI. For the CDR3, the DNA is TGTGCCAGCAGTCGGAGGGAGGCATCCTACGAGCAGTACTTC. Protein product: CASSRREASYEQYF.

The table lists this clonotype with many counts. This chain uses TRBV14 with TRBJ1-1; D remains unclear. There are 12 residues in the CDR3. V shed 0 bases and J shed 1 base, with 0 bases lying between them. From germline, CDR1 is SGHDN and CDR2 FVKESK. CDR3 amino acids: CASSQENTEAFF. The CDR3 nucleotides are TGTGCCAGCAGCCAAGAGAACACTGAAGCTTTCTTT.